These T cell receptor beta chains were read from a single sample in a study of beta chain features in type 1 diabetes. TCRdb's copy holds only in-frame clones and misses some; the assay was immunoSEQ multiplex PCR. The sample carries about 620,000 clones, 15% to 18% recorded once. Input material: naive CD4+ T cells from blood. All receptors come from a man aged 18 to 30 in good health. The conserved cysteine and the conserved F or W are not part of the CDR3 here.

J: TRBJ2-2; V: TRBV9; CDR3: ASSVEVSGELF
J: TRBJ2-1; V: TRBV9; CDR3: ASSVEQTNEQF
J: TRBJ1-6; V: TRBV11-3; CDR3: ASSLMGYGSPLH
J: TRBJ1-2; V: TRBV4-3; CDR3: ASSQQVQTWFYGYT
J: TRBJ1-6; V: TRBV9; CDR3: ASSFTGTGNNSPLH
J: TRBJ2-3; V: TRBV5-4; CDR3: ASSLKLSSTDTQY
J: TRBJ2-7; V: TRBV5-1; CDR3: ASSLGTSRGSYEQY
J: TRBJ2-7; V: TRBV5-1; CDR3: ASSLGTRRSYEQY
J: TRBJ2-5; V: TRBV6-1; CDR3: ASSFHRGETQY
J: TRBJ1-1; V: TRBV5-1; CDR3: ASSLDSNTEAF
J: TRBJ2-5; V: TRBV7-2; CDR3: ASSSHSKETQY
J: TRBJ1-6; V: TRBV7-6; CDR3: ASSLGTKAGNSPLH
J: TRBJ2-7; V: TRBV5-1; CDR3: ASSPGGAAYGEQY
J: TRBJ2-6; V: TRBV29-1; CDR3: SVEPGAGANVLT
J: TRBJ2-4; V: TRBV4-2; CDR3: ASSRLGSKNIQY
J: TRBJ2-4; V: TRBV5-1; CDR3: ASSFVADTAKNIQY
J: TRBJ1-1; V: TRBV5-1; CDR3: ASSLGIGRDDTEAF
J: TRBJ1-2; V: TRBV29-1; CDR3: STGQGFYGYT
J: TRBJ1-5; V: TRBV28; CDR3: ASKSQGSNQPQH
J: TRBJ2-2; V: TRBV9; CDR3: ASSIGLAGGLANTGELF
J: TRBJ2-3; V: TRBV5-1; CDR3: ASSLYEGSKDTQY
J: TRBJ2-7; V: TRBV11-2; CDR3: TSSPHPLGTN
J: TRBJ2-3; V: TRBV7-3; CDR3: ASSPRPGLVVTDTQY
J: TRBJ2-7; V: TRBV28; CDR3: ASSLGGDFYEQY